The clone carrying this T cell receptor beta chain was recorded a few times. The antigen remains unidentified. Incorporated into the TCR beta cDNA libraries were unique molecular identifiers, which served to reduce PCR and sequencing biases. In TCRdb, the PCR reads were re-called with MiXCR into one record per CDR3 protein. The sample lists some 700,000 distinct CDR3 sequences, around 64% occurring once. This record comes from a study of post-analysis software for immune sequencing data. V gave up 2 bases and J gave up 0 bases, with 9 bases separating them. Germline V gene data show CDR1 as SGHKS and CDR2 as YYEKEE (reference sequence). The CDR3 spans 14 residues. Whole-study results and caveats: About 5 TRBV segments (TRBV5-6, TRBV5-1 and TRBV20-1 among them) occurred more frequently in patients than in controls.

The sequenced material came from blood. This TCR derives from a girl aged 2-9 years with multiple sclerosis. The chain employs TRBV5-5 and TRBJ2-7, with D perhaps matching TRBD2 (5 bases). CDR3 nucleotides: TGTGCCAGCAGCTTAGAGGGTATCTCCTACGAGCAGTACTTC. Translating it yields CASSLEGISYEQYF.